This T cell receptor beta chain is drawn from a study of beta chain features in type 1 diabetes. As for the study in general: The patient and healthy donor groups were comparable for age, gender and cell yields.

Researchers reported sorting CD4+ naive, central memory, regulatory and stem cell-like memory cells via CD45RO/CCR7/CD25/CD127/CD95/CD27. The CDR3 consists of 12 residues. V lost 2 bases, J lost 4 bases, and 5 bases lay in between. Germline CDR1 is SGHDN and CDR2 is FVKESK. The isolated RNA, all of it, was reverse transcribed, so expressed TCRB transcripts were what got sequenced. Method: immunoSEQ multiplex PCR; TCRdb's copy keeps in-frame clones and lacks some. In the table there are 150,000 to 200,000 clones, around an eighth of which are singletons. This sequence joins TRBV14 and TRBJ1-2; D unclear. Sequencing input: central memory CD4+ T cells from blood. This TCR was sampled from a young woman in good health. The CDR3 region is CASSQTPYGYTF. CDR3 DNA sequence: TGTGCCAGCAGCCAAACACCCTATGGCTACACCTTC. Using reference TRBV14 and TRBJ1-2 for the parts outside the CDR3, the full variable domain is EAGVTQFPSHSVIEKGQTVTLRCDPISGHDNLYWYRRVMGKEIKFLLHFVKESKQDESGMPNNRFLAERTGGTYSTLKVQPAELEDSGVYFCASSQTPYGYTFGSGTRLTVV.